This TCR beta chain was recovered during a study of cytomegalovirus exposure and HLA in healthy donors. With 60 Vbeta and 13 Jbeta primers, the PCR was carried out. Assay: immunoSEQ multiplex PCR; the TCRdb copy retains only in-frame clones and omits some. The sample lists 250,000 to 350,000 clones, 80% occurring once. Study-level findings and limits: Solely CMV serostatus was available to characterize immune exposure. A missense variant in DCLRE1C was later tied to TCR beta V- and J-gene trimming.

About this clone: Its antigen remains unknown.

This CDR3 spans 14 amino acids. Trimming took 7 bases from V and 2 from J; bases not matched to a gene: 7. The germline V gene has CDR1 MNHEY and CDR2 SVGAGI. This receptor was identified in a girl aged 2 to 10 in good health and CMV-seronegative. This chain joins TRBV6-5 and TRBJ1-1; TRBD1 matches 7 bases. Sequenced: PBMCs. The DNA for the CDR3 is TGTGCCAGCACCAGGACAGGTACTAACACTGAAGCTTTCTTT. This encodes CASTRTGTNTEAFF.